The next 30 T cell receptor beta chains were all read from a single sample in a study of blood T cell repertoires in COVID-19. Sequencing was performed with immunoSEQ multiplex PCR; in TCRdb, only in-frame clones are kept and a portion is missing. Counted here are over 90,000 clones, about nine tenths occurring once; the ten biggest clones make up 5% to 6%. Input material: peripheral blood. The receptors derive from a man aged 50-59 years with acute or convalescent COVID-19.

The rearrangement links TRBV5-5 to TRBJ2-1, with TRBD1 identical over 11 bases. Germline V gene sequence: CDR1 SGHKS, CDR2 YYEKEE (reference sequence). V shed 0 bases and J 9 bases; nucleotides not matched to a gene: 2. This CDR3 has 14 amino acids. CDR3 sequence (DNA): TGTGCCAGCAGCTTGGGGACAGGGGGCTTTGAGCAGTTCTTC. Protein: CASSLGTGGFEQFF.

The chain combines TRBV28 with TRBJ2-1; 8 nucleotides agree with TRBD2. CDR1 and CDR2 (germline): MDHEN, SYDVKM. The ends lost 7 bases at V and 5 bases at J; junction bases unmatched: 10. The CDR3 has 15 amino acids. The CDR3 loop reads CASINGASGHNEQFF. The CDR3 DNA follows: TGTGCCAGCATCAATGGGGCTAGCGGGCACAATGAGCAGTTCTTC.

This rearrangement joins TRBV10-3 to TRBJ2-3; tentatively, D is TRBD2 (6 bases). V was pared by 10 bases and J by 2 bases, with 16 bases between. CDR1 is ENHRY, CDR2 SYGVKD, per germline. The CDR3 is 14 amino acids. The CDR3 protein is CASGWGEVTDTQYF. The DNA of the CDR3 is TGTGCCAGCGGGTGGGGGGAGGTCACAGATACGCAGTATTTT.

This clone appeared once. This chain links TRBV11-2 with TRBJ2-4, with a weak D call TRBD2 (7 bases). CDR1 is SGHAT, CDR2 FQNNGV, per germline. This CDR3 has 13 residues. Between the trimmed V and J ends, which lost 3 bases and 5 bases, there was a span of 8 bases. As DNA, the CDR3 is TGTGCCAGCAGCTTGGGGGGGCAAAACATTCAGTACTTC. As protein: CASSLGGQNIQYF.

The V gene is TRBV14, the J gene TRBJ2-5; 7 nucleotides line up with TRBD2. The CDR3 has 17 residues. Germline CDR1 reads SGHDN; CDR2 reads FVKESK. Unmatched junction bases numbered 13, after V lost 5 bases and J lost 1 base. Here the CDR3 reads CASSTYRLADLQETQYF. The CDR3, as DNA: TGTGCCAGCAGCACCTATAGGCTAGCGGACCTCCAAGAGACCCAGTACTTC.

The chain joins TRBV2 to TRBJ1-1; 7 bases agree with TRBD1. The germline gives CDR1 SNHLY, CDR2 FYNNEI. Unmatched junction bases numbered 5, after V lost 0 bases and J lost 7 bases. This CDR3 is 14 amino acids long. Here the CDR3 DNA reads TGTGCCAGCAGTGAAGCGTTCCAGGGGGGTGAAGCTTTCTTT. Translated, it gives CASSEAFQGGEAFF.

The CDR3 is CASSESRGQQETQYF. CDR3 in DNA: TGTGCCAGCAGTGAATCCCGGGGACAGCAAGAGACCCAGTACTTC. The chain is built from TRBV25-1 and TRBJ2-5; 7 nucleotides agree with TRBD1. With V trimmed by 1 base and J by 2 bases, 4 bases remained unmatched. The CDR3 spans 15 residues. Germline lookup yields CDR1 MGHDK and CDR2 SYGVNS.

The rearrangement uses TRBV9 and TRBJ2-5; 7 bases are a match to TRBD1. This CDR3 region has 14 residues. J gave up 4 bases and V 0 bases, and 3 bases lay outside the gene matches. The germline CDR1 and CDR2 sequences are SGDLS and YYNGEE. In DNA, the CDR3 is TGTGCCAGCAGCGTAGGACAGGGCGGAGAGACCCAGTACTTC. It specifies CASSVGQGGETQYF.

The chain joins TRBV15 to TRBJ2-5; maybe TRBD2 (5 bases). This CDR3 has 13 amino acids. Germline values: CDR1 LNHNV, CDR2 YYDKDF (reference sequence). V was trimmed by 4 bases and J by 3 bases, leaving 9 bases between them. DNA for the CDR3: TGTGCCACCAGCACGCCCGGGGAAGAGACCCAGTACTTC. Its protein is CATSTPGEETQYF.

Only one count was recorded for this clone. The chain has TRBV12-5 and TRBJ2-5, with 12 bases lining up with TRBD1. Germline assignment: CDR1 LGHNT and CDR2 FRNRAP. V lost 2 bases, J lost 3 bases, and 13 bases stayed unmatched. The CDR3 runs 19 residues. In nucleotides, the CDR3 is TGTGCTAGTGGTTTGCCATGGGATTCCGGGACAGGGGGCAAAGAGACCCAGTACTTC. Its translation: CASGLPWDSGTGGKETQYF.

The V gene is TRBV29-1, the J gene TRBJ2-1; 7 positions match TRBD2. The CDR3 contains 12 residues. V trimming: 0 bases; J trimming: 8 bases; junction bases outside the gene matches: 1. Germline V lookup: CDR1 SQVTM, CDR2 ANQGSEA. The CDR3 protein is CSVEDRGDEQFF. As DNA, the CDR3 is TGCAGCGTTGAAGATCGGGGGGATGAGCAGTTCTTC.

V and J are TRBV11-3 and TRBJ2-1; 8 bases map to TRBD2. In germline, CDR1 is SGHNT, CDR2 YENEEA. Trimming removed 5 bases from V and 4 bases from J; junction bases left unmatched: 10. The CDR3 runs to 16 residues. The CDR3 loop reads CASSPSLGGGYNEQFF. The CDR3 coding sequence is TGTGCCAGCAGCCCATCACTCGGGGGGGGTTACAATGAGCAGTTCTTC.

This chain joins TRBV27 and TRBJ2-7; weak D call: TRBD2 (6 bases). This CDR3 is 14 amino acids long. From germline, CDR1 is MNHEY and CDR2 SMNVEV (reference sequence). Trimming cost V 3 bases and J 1 base, with 10 bases left between them. The DNA of the CDR3 is TGTGCCAGCAGTTTGGGGGGTCTGTCCTACGAGCAGTACTTC. Residues: CASSLGGLSYEQYF.

The V call is TRBV7-9, the J call TRBJ2-2; 7 bases agree with TRBD1. Germline V gene sequence: CDR1 SEHNR, CDR2 FQNEAQ (reference sequence). The CDR3 sequence is 14 residues long. V trimming: 5 bases; J trimming: 6 bases; junction bases outside the gene matches: 6. The DNA for the CDR3 is TGTGCCAGCAGCACTGACAGGGTCCCCGGGGAGCTGTTTTTT. Its translation is CASSTDRVPGELFF.

Only one count was recorded for this clone. This rearrangement joins TRBV29-1 to TRBJ1-2; D possibly corresponds to TRBD1 (5 bases). V lost 2 bases and J lost 6, with 10 bases in between. CDR3 length: 12 amino acids. Germline V gene data show CDR1 as SQVTM and CDR2 as ANQGSEA. The CDR3 nucleotides are TGCAGCGTTGAACTGTGGGGGGATGGCTACACCTTC. Translated: CSVELWGDGYTF.

The J gene is TRBJ2-1, the V gene TRBV7-9; TRBD1 agrees at 9 bases. CDR1 is SEHNR, CDR2 FQNEAQ, per germline (reference sequence). After removal of 5 bases from V and 7 bases from J, the junction contained 12 bases not matched to a gene. The CDR3 extends over 16 amino acids. The CDR3 loop is CASSAPPGQGSNEQFF. CDR3 nucleotides: TGTGCCAGCAGCGCCCCCCCGGGACAGGGTTCAAATGAGCAGTTCTTC.

The chain carries TRBV30 and TRBJ1-1; D is unresolved. The V gene's germline CDR1 is GTSNPN and CDR2 SVGIG (reference sequence). Trimming took 2 bases from V and 3 from J, leaving 7 bases between them. This CDR3 spans 12 amino acids. CDR3: CAWSLGYTEAFF. DNA of the CDR3: TGTGCCTGGAGTTTGGGCTACACTGAAGCTTTCTTT.

This sequence joins TRBV5-8 and TRBJ2-1; TRBD1 matches 8 bases. V was pared by 4 bases and J by 1 base, with 4 bases of the junction left unmatched. CDR3 length equals 15 residues. Germline CDR1 and CDR2: SGHTS and YDEGEE. The CDR3 nucleotides are TGTGCCAGCAGCAAGGACAGGGCGTCCTACAATGAGCAGTTCTTC. It encodes CASSKDRASYNEQFF.

This clone was seen once. V and J are TRBV7-9 and TRBJ1-1; D is unclear. The CDR3 consists of 14 residues. Germline values: CDR1 SEHNR, CDR2 FQNEAQ (reference sequence). The germline V and J ends were trimmed by 4 bases and 2 bases, with 11 bases remaining between them. DNA of the CDR3: TGTGCCAGCAGCTCCACACAGACAAACACTGAAGCTTTCTTT. Translated, it gives CASSSTQTNTEAFF.

This sequence joins TRBV6-5 and TRBJ1-5, with D tentatively TRBD1 (5 bases). The CDR3 is made up of 14 amino acids. Deletions cut 7 bases from V and 4 bases from J, with 14 bases between. Germline V gene data show CDR1 as MNHEY and CDR2 as SVGAGI. DNA of the CDR3: TGTGCCAGCACCGGGGGGTTGGGGAATCAGCCCCAGCATTTT. Its translation: CASTGGLGNQPQHF.

This clone was recorded once. The genes are TRBV24-1 and TRBJ2-1; D might be TRBD2 (6 bases). The CDR3 runs to 14 residues. Per the germline V gene, CDR1 is KGHDR and CDR2 is SFDVKD. V was clipped by 4 bases and J by 6 bases, with 12 bases between them. This CDR3 is CATSDRRLGNEQFF. CDR3 sequence (DNA): TGTGCCACCAGTGACCGTAGACTAGGCAATGAGCAGTTCTTC.

V gene TRBV30 combines with J gene TRBJ2-2, with 9 bases matching TRBD2. Germline trimming cut 3 bases from V and 5 bases from J; bases unmatched to any gene: 4. The CDR3 extends over 14 amino acids. Germline V lookup: CDR1 GTSNPN, CDR2 SVGIG (reference sequence). The CDR3 coding sequence is TGTGCCTGGAGGCTAGCGGGATCGACCGGGGAGCTGTTTTTT. It translates to CAWRLAGSTGELFF.

The chain links TRBV7-8 to TRBJ1-5; D is perhaps TRBD1 (6 bases). This CDR3 contains 16 residues. The germline V and J ends were trimmed by 0 bases and 3 bases, with 12 bases remaining between them. Germline assignment: CDR1 SGHVS and CDR2 FQNEAQ. Here the CDR3 DNA reads TGTGCCAGCAGCTTAGCCCAGGGGCCCCACAATCAGCCCCAGCATTTT. As protein: CASSLAQGPHNQPQHF.

The chain joins TRBV6-1 to TRBJ1-1, with a possible D match to TRBD1 (5 bases). CDR1 and CDR2 (germline): MNHNS, SASEGT. This CDR3 spans 16 amino acids. Trimming removed 0 bases at V and 1 base at J, with 12 bases between. CDR3 coding DNA: TGTGCCAGCAGTGAAGCGAGACAGTGGAAGAACACTGAAGCTTTCTTT. Its translation: CASSEARQWKNTEAFF.

This clone was counted a few times. The CDR3 spells CASSLNRGSPYEQYF. The CDR3, as DNA: TGTGCCAGTAGTTTGAACAGGGGGTCACCCTACGAGCAGTACTTC. The V gene is TRBV19, the J gene TRBJ2-7, with TRBD1 matching 8 bases. Germline V gives CDR1 LNHDA, CDR2 SQIVND (reference sequence). Trimming cost V 5 bases and J 2 bases; bases outside gene matches: 8. The CDR3 is made up of 15 amino acids.

This chain joins TRBV2 and TRBJ2-7, with 16 bases aligning to TRBD2. V shed 6 bases and J 10 bases; nucleotides not matched to a gene: 6. This CDR3 has 14 amino acids. CDR1 and CDR2 from the germline V gene are SNHLY and FYNNEI. CDR3 coding DNA: TGTGCCAGCAGGGGGACTAGCGGGAGGGCCGGACAGTACTTC. Translation: CASRGTSGRAGQYF.

V is TRBV19 and J is TRBJ1-1; unclear D gene. V lost 3 bases and J lost 2, with 10 bases in between. This CDR3 region has 14 residues. Germline V gene lookup returns CDR1 LNHDA and CDR2 SQIVND (reference sequence). The CDR3 sequence: CASSIMRENTEAFF. The CDR3 DNA reads TGTGCCAGTAGTATTATGCGGGAAAACACTGAAGCTTTCTTT.

This chain's CDR3 is CASSVIKRGQVGTEAFF. In DNA, the CDR3 is TGTGCCAGCAGCGTAATTAAGCGGGGACAGGTGGGTACTGAAGCTTTCTTT. The chain links TRBV9 to TRBJ1-1; 8 bases line up with TRBD1. The CDR3 is 17 residues long. Germline lookup yields CDR1 SGDLS and CDR2 YYNGEE. J lost 5 bases, V lost 1 base, and 13 bases had no gene match.

The DNA of the CDR3 is TGTGCCAGCTCACCACGGGGCGGCTCTGGGGCCAACGTCCTGACTTTC. Its protein product is CASSPRGGSGANVLTF. The chain employs TRBV18 and TRBJ2-6; D is perhaps TRBD1 (5 bases). V lost 1 base and J 0 bases, leaving 7 bases between the germline ends. In germline, CDR1 is KGHSH, CDR2 LQKENI. The CDR3 has 16 amino acids.

The rearrangement joins TRBV6-5 to TRBJ2-5; tentatively, D is TRBD2 (6 bases). This CDR3 has 13 amino acids. In germline, CDR1 is MNHEY, CDR2 SVGAGI. V was shortened by 2 bases and J by 8 bases, with 12 bases between the two germline ends. CDR3 residues: CASSYPAGYTQYF. CDR3 DNA: TGTGCCAGCAGTTACCCCGCGGGGTATACCCAGTACTTC.